Below are 24 T cell receptor beta chains sequenced from a single sample in a study of T cells after yellow fever vaccination. TCRdb re-called the 5' RACE reads through MiXCR, storing one row per CDR3 protein. The data show 100,000 or so distinct CDR3 sequences, about 8.2% seen once. The source material was CD8+ T cells not binding an NS4B(214-222) dextramer, sorted from PBMCs, sampled approximately 16 days after the first yellow fever vaccination. All receptors derive from a man between 18 and 29 years old who received the YFV17D yellow fever vaccine.

The chain recombines TRBV18 with TRBJ2-1; 8 bases map to TRBD1. V gave up 6 bases and J gave up 0 bases; unmatched junction bases: 4. This CDR3 is built from 15 residues. Germline-derived CDR1 and CDR2 are KGHSH and LQKENI. DNA of the CDR3: TGTGCCAGCTCGGATACAGGGGGCTCCTACAATGAGCAGTTCTTC. Translating it yields CASSDTGGSYNEQFF.

This clonotype has ten or more counts. The chain couples TRBV21-1 to TRBJ2-5; the table names TRBD1, a call not compared with the DNA. TRBV21-1 constitutes a pseudogene. The CDR3 sequence is 16 residues long. CDR3 residues: CASSEWTGGNQETQYF. CDR3 bases: TGTGCCAGCAGCGAATGGACAGGGGGCAACCAAGAGACCCAGTACTTC.

This clonotype was seen a few times. The chain combines TRBV7-6 with TRBJ2-3, with a possible D match to TRBD1 (5 bases). The germline V gene encodes CDR1 SGHVS and CDR2 FNYEAQ. Between the trimmed V and J ends, which lost 1 base and 4 bases, there was a span of 9 bases. The CDR3 length is 14 residues. CDR3 sequence (DNA): TGTGCCAGCAGCTTAGGAAGGGGCCCAGATACGCAGTATTTT. It specifies CASSLGRGPDTQYF.

This clonotype was seen just once. The chain combines TRBV29-1 with TRBJ2-1; D may be TRBD1 (6 bases). V lost 2 bases, J lost 6 bases, and 14 bases lay in between. This CDR3 comprises 14 residues. CDR1 and CDR2 from the germline V gene are SQVTM and ANQGSEA. CDR3: CSVEIQDRINEQFF. The CDR3 region has the DNA TGCAGCGTTGAAATCCAGGACAGAATCAATGAGCAGTTCTTC.

J is TRBJ2-2 and V is TRBV7-2; D is undetermined. This CDR3 is built from 16 residues. Germline CDR1 reads SGHTA; CDR2 reads FQGNSA. V dropped 4 bases and J dropped 2 bases, with 14 bases sitting between them. The CDR3: CASSSPLGINTGELFF. CDR3 sequence (DNA): TGTGCCAGCAGCTCACCGTTAGGGATTAACACCGGGGAGCTGTTTTTT.

This clonotype was observed a few times. The chain is built from TRBV7-6 and TRBJ2-1, with a tentative D call TRBD1 (6 bases). Trimming removed 1 base from V and 6 bases from J, with 13 bases in between. The CDR3 is 15 amino acids. In germline, CDR1 is SGHVS, CDR2 FNYEAQ. The CDR3: CASSLGPGRGNEQFF. In DNA, the CDR3 is TGTGCCAGCAGCTTAGGGCCCGGCAGGGGCAATGAGCAGTTCTTC.

The chain combines TRBV7-9 with TRBJ1-6; 9 bases align to TRBD1. Germline assignment: CDR1 SEHNR and CDR2 FQNEAQ (reference sequence). CDR3 length: 12 amino acids. Germline trimming cut 5 bases from V and 10 bases from J; bases unmatched to any gene: 0. In nucleotides, the CDR3 is TGTGCCAGCAGCGGACAGGGGTCACCCCTCCACTTT. Residues: CASSGQGSPLHF.

The rearrangement links TRBV5-6 to TRBJ1-1, with D possibly matching TRBD1 (6 bases). The germline gives CDR1 SGHDT, CDR2 YYEEEE. This CDR3 contains 14 residues. Trimming took off 2 bases at V and 2 bases at J, with 10 bases between the two ends. Here the CDR3 reads CASSLSGVNTEAFF. DNA for the CDR3: TGTGCCAGCAGCTTATCAGGGGTTAACACTGAAGCTTTCTTT.

There are a few counts of this clonotype. The gene calls are TRBV9 and TRBJ2-2; tentatively, D is TRBD1 or TRBD2 (6 bases each). Germline V gene lookup returns CDR1 SGDLS and CDR2 YYNGEE. V was trimmed by 4 bases and J by 5 bases, leaving 21 bases between them. This CDR3 region has 17 residues. The CDR3 sequence: CASSSNMGGRKTGELFF. DNA for the CDR3: TGTGCCAGCAGCTCCAACATGGGGGGCAGGAAGACCGGGGAGCTGTTTTTT.

This clonotype was seen a few times. V gene TRBV12-3 or TRBV12-4 combines with J gene TRBJ2-2; unclear D gene. Trimming removed 2 bases from V and 0 bases from J, with 4 bases in between. The CDR3 contains 14 residues. Written as DNA, the CDR3 is TGTGCCAGCAGTTTACACACGAACACCGGGGAGCTGTTTTTT. Protein sequence: CASSLHTNTGELFF.

This clonotype was observed a handful of times. This chain joins TRBV2 and TRBJ2-7, with D unresolved. The CDR3 loop spans 12 amino acids. The germline gives CDR1 SNHLY, CDR2 FYNNEI. The germline V and J ends were trimmed by 6 bases and 4 bases, with 10 bases remaining between them. The chain's CDR3 is CASSPENYEQYF. CDR3 sequence (DNA): TGTGCCAGCAGCCCAGAGAATTACGAGCAGTACTTC.

There are many counts of this clonotype. The chain joins TRBV18 to TRBJ1-6; 7 nucleotides agree with TRBD1. V lost 3 bases, J lost 7 bases, and 9 bases stayed unmatched. CDR1 is KGHSH and CDR2 is LQKENI in the germline V gene. This CDR3 is 16 amino acids long. The CDR3 nucleotides are TGTGCCAGCTCACCTGGGACAGTCCAAGGGAATTCACCCCTCCACTTT. Amino acids: CASSPGTVQGNSPLHF.

This clonotype has at least ten counts. This chain joins TRBV12-3 or TRBV12-4 and TRBJ1-6, with D hard to call. The CDR3 is made up of 14 amino acids. V lost 7 bases and J 1 base, leaving 8 bases between the germline ends. CDR3 sequence (DNA): TGTGCCAGCACTGATACGTCCTATAATTCACCCCTCCACTTT. Translated, it gives CASTDTSYNSPLHF.

DNA of the CDR3: TGTGCCAGCAGTCCCGCCGGGACGAACACTGAAGCTTTCTTT. Protein: CASSPAGTNTEAFF. The chain recombines TRBV27 with TRBJ1-1; possible D gene TRBD1, 5 bases. V was cut by 5 bases and J by 1 base, with 11 bases left in between. Germline-derived CDR1 and CDR2 are MNHEY and SMNVEV (reference sequence). This CDR3 contains 14 residues.

The V and J genes are TRBV7-8 and TRBJ1-1; possible D gene TRBD1, 5 bases. The V end lost 1 base, the J end lost 8 bases, and 11 bases lay between the germline ends. There are 13 residues in the CDR3. Germline CDR1 SGHVS, CDR2 FQNEAQ. The CDR3 reads CASSLEARQEAFF. CDR3 coding DNA: TGTGCCAGCAGCTTAGAAGCTAGACAGGAAGCTTTCTTT.

CDR3 in amino acids: CATSDYPGRDGYTF. The CDR3 DNA is TGTGCCACCAGTGATTACCCAGGCCGGGACGGCTACACCTTC. V is TRBV24-1 and J is TRBJ1-2; weak D call: TRBD1 (5 bases). Trimming took 2 bases from V and 8 from J, leaving 14 bases between them. Germline loops: CDR1 KGHDR, CDR2 SFDVKD. The CDR3 spans 14 residues.

This clonotype was counted a few times. The chain recombines TRBV28 with TRBJ2-3; D gene unclear. CDR1 MDHEN and CDR2 SYDVKM come from the germline V gene. The CDR3 covers 15 residues. The V and J ends lost 2 bases and 0 bases respectively, with 9 bases between them. CDR3 region: CASSLTVASTDTQYF. In DNA form, the CDR3 reads TGTGCCAGCAGTTTAACAGTGGCAAGCACAGATACGCAGTATTTT.

This clonotype has only a few counts. The V and J genes are TRBV20-1 and TRBJ1-3; no definite D call. V was clipped by 0 bases and J by 0 bases, with 21 bases between them. Looked up from germline, CDR1 is DFQATT and CDR2 is SNEGSKA (reference sequence). This CDR3 is built from 19 residues. CDR3 sequence: CSARDGVYETMDSGNTIYF. The CDR3 DNA is TGCAGTGCTAGAGATGGCGTGTATGAGACAATGGACTCTGGAAACACCATATATTTT.

The CDR3 DNA reads TGTGCCAGCAGCCCCCTTAGGCTCGGAGCCAAAAACATTCAGTACTTC. The encoded protein is CASSPLRLGAKNIQYF. The chain links TRBV12-3 or TRBV12-4 to TRBJ2-4, with D uncertain. V lost 6 bases and J lost 0, with 15 bases in between. CDR3 length equals 16 residues.

V and J are TRBV27 and TRBJ1-2; TRBD1 is a possible D gene (5 bases). Germline CDR1 and CDR2: MNHEY and SMNVEV (reference sequence). The CDR3 is made up of 15 amino acids. V gave up 0 bases and J gave up 4 bases, with 12 bases separating them. The CDR3 loop is CASSLSTGGVYGYTF. In DNA, the CDR3 is TGTGCCAGCAGTTTATCCACAGGAGGGGTCTATGGCTACACCTTC.

This clonotype was observed a few times. The gene calls are TRBV29-1 and TRBJ2-2; D is possibly TRBD1 (6 bases). This CDR3 region has 14 residues. Trimming shortened V by 3 bases and J by 3 bases, and 11 bases separated the two germline ends. Per germline, CDR1 SQVTM and CDR2 ANQGSEA. The CDR3 reads CSVEGQDDTGELFF. DNA for the CDR3: TGCAGCGTTGAGGGACAAGACGACACCGGGGAGCTGTTTTTT.

This clonotype was counted only a few times. The CDR3 sequence is CASSASQSGVFADTQYF. In nucleotides, the CDR3 is TGTGCCAGCAGCGCTTCCCAGAGCGGGGTCTTTGCAGATACGCAGTATTTT. The chain joins TRBV11-2 to TRBJ2-3, with 7 bases matching TRBD2. The germline V gene encodes CDR1 SGHAT and CDR2 FQNNGV. Germline trimming cut 5 bases from V and 4 bases from J; bases unmatched to any gene: 15. This CDR3 contains 17 residues.

This clonotype was picked up many times. The chain combines TRBV29-1 with TRBJ2-2, with 8 bases lining up with TRBD1. The ends lost 7 bases at V and 4 bases at J; junction bases unmatched: 5. The CDR3 loop spans 13 amino acids. The V gene's germline CDR1 is SQVTM and CDR2 ANQGSEA. CDR3 DNA sequence: TGCAGCGCGACAGGGGCGGGCACCGGGGAGCTGTTTTTT. Encoded protein: CSATGAGTGELFF.

This clonotype was found many times. V gene TRBV5-1 combines with J gene TRBJ2-1, with TRBD1 matching 9 bases. Germline lookup yields CDR1 SGHRS and CDR2 YFSETQ. V shed 7 bases and J 6 bases; nucleotides not matched to a gene: 14. The CDR3 loop spans 16 amino acids. CDR3 protein: CASGTHPGQGSNEQFF. DNA of the CDR3: TGCGCCAGCGGGACGCACCCGGGACAGGGTAGCAATGAGCAGTTCTTC.